This T cell receptor beta chain was sequenced during a study of shared clonotypes between healthy human individuals. Repertoires were generated with immunoSEQ multiplex PCR, while TCRdb's copy carries only in-frame clones and drops some. The sample carries fewer than 130,000 clones, around 64% recorded once. About this clone itself: Its cognate antigen is unknown.

V lost 5 bases to trimming and J lost 5 bases; unmatched junction nucleotides: 5. Germline CDR1 LNHDA, CDR2 SQIVND (reference sequence). The CDR3 has 15 amino acids. Notes on the study in general: Naive subsets, compared against memory subsets, generally had larger estimated richness values. Donor clonotype sharing was expected to depend on sequencing depth.

The V call is TRBV19, the J call TRBJ2-1, with 11 bases aligning to TRBD2. Sequenced material: memory CD8+ T cells sorted from blood. Subset in this sample: CD45RO+ cells pooled with CCR7-negative TemRA cells. This receptor was obtained from a woman in her 30s in good health. The CDR3 loop is CASSLRLAGHNEQFF. Here the CDR3 DNA reads TGTGCCAGTAGTTTACGACTAGCGGGGCACAATGAGCAGTTCTTC.